These T cell receptor beta chains were read from a single sample in a study of early T cells in non-severe SARS-CoV-2 infection. TCRdb analysed the 5' RACE reads with MiXCR anew, one entry per CDR3 protein. The table shows 65,000 to 75,000 distinct CDR3 sequences, with approximately 13% occurring only once. The sequenced sample was whole blood. Receptor source: an adult who was a healthcare worker with PCR-confirmed SARS-CoV-2 infection or an uninfected control (not recorded which). Both conserved end residues are part of each CDR3. The D gene is left open where the match is weak. Some rows mark clone size as missing; the rest say once, few, many or name a class of expanded clone.

d_call,j_call,clone_size,v_call,cdr3_nt,cdr3_aa
NA,TRBJ2-1,few,TRBV3-1,TGTGCCAGCAGCCTCTCGCAATTCTACAATGAGCAGTTCTTC,CASSLSQFYNEQFF
TRBD2,TRBJ2-2,NA,TRBV3-1,TGTGCCAGCAGCCAAGTTGGTAGCGGGGGGGAGCTGTTTTTT,CASSQVGSGGELFF
NA,TRBJ1-2,NA,TRBV20-1,TGCAGTGCTAGAGTAGACTATGGCTACACCTTC,CSARVDYGYTF
TRBD2,TRBJ2-3,NA,TRBV9,TGTGCCAGCAGCGAGGGGACTAGCGGTTTCACAGATACGCAGTATTTT,CASSEGTSGFTDTQYF
NA,TRBJ2-7,NA,TRBV2,TGTGCCAGCAGTTCAACAGGGAGAAGGTCCTACGAGCAGTACTTC,CASSSTGRRSYEQYF
NA,TRBJ1-1,few,TRBV6-1,TGTGCCAGCAGTGAATTCTCTGAAGCTTTCTTT,CASSEFSEAFF
TRBD2,TRBJ2-3,many,TRBV29-1,TGCAGCGTTGAAGATTCAAGCGGGAGTCCAGATACGCAGTATTTT,CSVEDSSGSPDTQYF
TRBD2,TRBJ2-5,many,TRBV20-1,TGCAGTGCTTCTCCGGGGACTAGCGGGGGATATGAGACCCAGTACTTC,CSASPGTSGGYETQYF
TRBD1,TRBJ2-2,medium-sized,TRBV2,TGTGCCAGCAGAAGACAGGGAATGGGCACCGGGGAGCTGTTTTTT,CASRRQGMGTGELFF
TRBD2,TRBJ2-1,few,TRBV24-1,TGTGCCACCAGTGATTTGCGGGAGGGGACTCCATACAATGAGCAGTTCTTC,CATSDLREGTPYNEQFF
NA,TRBJ2-3,few,TRBV12-5,TGTGTTAGTGCCGGGCTAGCGTTCGGCACAGATACGCAGTATTTT,CVSAGLAFGTDTQYF
NA,TRBJ2-3,many,TRBV12-3/TRBV12-4,TGTGCCAGCAGTCGTGATTCGGTACTCGGCGCAGATACGCAGTATTTT,CASSRDSVLGADTQYF
NA,TRBJ2-3,few,TRBV20-1,TGCAGTGCTGCCGCCGACACAGATACGCAGTATTTT,CSAAADTDTQYF
TRBD1,TRBJ2-3,few,TRBV20-1,TGCAGTGCATACAACAGGGGTTTGACAGATACGCAGTATTTT,CSAYNRGLTDTQYF
TRBD2,TRBJ2-1,NA,TRBV9,TGTGCCAGCAGCGTAGGCGGGAGTAATAATGAGCAGTTCTTC,CASSVGGSNNEQFF
TRBD2,TRBJ2-5,NA,TRBV6-2/TRBV6-3,TGTGCCAGCAGTCCAGGCTGGAGCGGGAGACCGGAGACCCAGTACTTC,CASSPGWSGRPETQYF
TRBD1,TRBJ2-5,NA,TRBV6-5,TGTGCCAGCAGTTACTCGTTTCTTCGGACAGGGGGCAAAGAGACCCAGTACTTC,CASSYSFLRTGGKETQYF
NA,TRBJ2-2,few,TRBV4-1,TGCGCCAGCAGCCCTGGGTGGCAGGGAAACACCGGGGAGCTGTTTTTT,CASSPGWQGNTGELFF
TRBD1,TRBJ1-1,few,TRBV19,TGTGCCAGTAGTGATCCAGGGGGGACGGTGAACACTGAAGCTTTCTTT,CASSDPGGTVNTEAFF
TRBD1,TRBJ1-1,many,TRBV2,TGTGCCAGCAATGTCCTGACAGGGCTGGGTAACACTGAAGCTTTCTTT,CASNVLTGLGNTEAFF
NA,TRBJ2-3,few,TRBV7-8,TGTGCCAGCAGCTTAGTCCCTTTGGCTCTAGCAGATACGCAGTATTTT,CASSLVPLALADTQYF
NA,TRBJ2-6,medium-sized,TRBV6-1,TGTGCCAGCAGGGATTTAATTAGCTCTGGGGCCAACGTCCTGACTTTC,CASRDLISSGANVLTF
NA,TRBJ2-4,NA,TRBV20-1,TGCAGTGCTAGGGATCCGATTCTAGCCAAAAACATTCAGTACTTC,CSARDPILAKNIQYF
NA,TRBJ2-7,many,TRBV5-1,TGCGCCAGCAGCTTGCCAGGGGAGGGCGAGCAGTACTTC,CASSLPGEGEQYF
TRBD1,TRBJ2-4,few,TRBV6-1,TGTGCCAGCAGTCGGACAGGAGGATCCAAAAACATTCAGTACTTC,CASSRTGGSKNIQYF
NA,TRBJ2-1,NA,TRBV6-6,TGTGCCAGCACCAGGGTAGGGGTCGATGAGCAGTTCTTC,CASTRVGVDEQFF
TRBD2,TRBJ2-7,NA,TRBV7-2,TGTGCCAGCAGCCCGGGGGTAAGCGGGAGGACCGAGCAGTACTTC,CASSPGVSGRTEQYF
NA,TRBJ2-5,few,TRBV5-1,TGCGCCAGCAGCTTGGGGCTCGGACTATCACAAGAGACCCAGTACTTC,CASSLGLGLSQETQYF
NA,TRBJ2-7,NA,TRBV7-2,TGTGCCAGCAGCCGTATGTGGGGGGACTACGAGCAGTACTTC,CASSRMWGDYEQYF
NA,TRBJ1-2,many,TRBV24-1,TGTGCCACCAGTGATGGGCTAGATGGCTACACCTTC,CATSDGLDGYTF
TRBD2,TRBJ2-1,few,TRBV7-2,TGTGCCAGCAGCCCGGGGGGGGCGGACCTAGGCTATGAGCAGTTCTTC,CASSPGGADLGYEQFF
TRBD1,TRBJ1-5,many,TRBV20-1,TGCAGTGCTAGTGGGGACAGGGACAATCAACCCCAGCATTTT,CSASGDRDNQPQHF
TRBD1,TRBJ1-1,NA,TRBV7-9,TGTGCCAGCAGCTTAGGACAGGGGGCGCAGAACACTGAAGCTTTCTTT,CASSLGQGAQNTEAFF
TRBD1,TRBJ1-2,NA,TRBV3-1,TGTGCCAGCAGCAGGGACAGCTCTTATGGCTACACCTTC,CASSRDSSYGYTF
NA,TRBJ2-5,few,TRBV27,TGTGCCAGCAGTCCGAGAGGGTTCGGGGAGACCCAGTACTTC,CASSPRGFGETQYF
NA,TRBJ2-1,many,TRBV28,TGTGCCAGCAAGGACAATGAGCAGTTCTTC,CASKDNEQFF
TRBD2,TRBJ2-1,few,TRBV11-2,TGTGCCAGCAGCTTACGGGGGGAGAATGAGCAGTTCTTC,CASSLRGENEQFF
NA,TRBJ2-6,NA,TRBV20-1,TGCAGTGCTAGGGAGGGTACCGGGGCCAACGTCCTGACTTTC,CSAREGTGANVLTF
NA,TRBJ2-3,few,TRBV9,TGTGCCAGCAGCGTAGCTCCAGACACAGATACGCAGTATTTT,CASSVAPDTDTQYF
NA,TRBJ1-1,few,TRBV20-1,TGCAGTGCTAGGGGACGGACTGAAGCTTTCTTT,CSARGRTEAFF
NA,TRBJ2-1,NA,TRBV6-2/TRBV6-3,TGTGCCAGTAGCAGCCGGGTGGGCCTCTCCTACAATGAGCAGTTCTTC,CASSSRVGLSYNEQFF
TRBD1,TRBJ1-5,few,TRBV6-2/TRBV6-3,TGTGCCAGCAGCCCAAGGGACAGGGGGAATCAGCCCCAGCATTTT,CASSPRDRGNQPQHF
NA,TRBJ1-3,many,TRBV7-2,TGTGCCAGCAGCTTAGATGGAGGGACTCGCTCTGGAAACACCATATATTTT,CASSLDGGTRSGNTIYF
NA,TRBJ2-2,many,TRBV7-7,TGTGCTAGCAGCCCTGGCGGGACCCACACCGGGGAGCTGTTTTTT,CASSPGGTHTGELFF
NA,TRBJ1-1,NA,TRBV6-5,TGTGCCAGCAGCTCGGTGAGGGGTCGGTCTGGAGCTTTCTTT,CASSSVRGRSGAFF
TRBD1,TRBJ2-1,few,TRBV30,TGTGCCTGGACAGGGGGCTTCTACAATGAGCAGTTCTTC,CAWTGGFYNEQFF
NA,TRBJ2-7,many,TRBV11-3,TGTGCCAGCAGCTTACGGGGAGGCTACGAGCAGTACTTC,CASSLRGGYEQYF
NA,TRBJ2-7,few,TRBV29-1,TGCAGCGTCGGCCTTACCTACGAGCAGTACTTC,CSVGLTYEQYF
TRBD1,TRBJ1-3,few,TRBV7-6,TGTGCCAGCAGCCCAGGGGGCTCGGGAGGAAACACCATATATTTT,CASSPGGSGGNTIYF
NA,TRBJ1-6,few,TRBV7-9,TGTGCCAGCAGCTTCTTTTATTCACCCCTCCACTTT,CASSFFYSPLHF
NA,TRBJ2-3,NA,TRBV20-1,TGCAGTGCTAGTAGGCCAGGAGGCACAGATACGCAGTATTTT,CSASRPGGTDTQYF
NA,TRBJ1-1,NA,TRBV18,TGTGCCAGCTCACCCTCTAGAGGACGGGGGAACACTGAAGCTTTCTTT,CASSPSRGRGNTEAFF
NA,TRBJ1-1,NA,TRBV2,TGTGCCAGCAGTGTAAGCAGGAACACTGAAGCTTTCTTT,CASSVSRNTEAFF
NA,TRBJ1-5,few,TRBV2,TGTGCCAGCACTTCAGATGGCAATCAGCCCCAGCATTTT,CASTSDGNQPQHF
NA,TRBJ2-5,many,TRBV7-3,TGTGCCAGCAGCTTAATAGATCAAGAGACCCAGTACTTC,CASSLIDQETQYF